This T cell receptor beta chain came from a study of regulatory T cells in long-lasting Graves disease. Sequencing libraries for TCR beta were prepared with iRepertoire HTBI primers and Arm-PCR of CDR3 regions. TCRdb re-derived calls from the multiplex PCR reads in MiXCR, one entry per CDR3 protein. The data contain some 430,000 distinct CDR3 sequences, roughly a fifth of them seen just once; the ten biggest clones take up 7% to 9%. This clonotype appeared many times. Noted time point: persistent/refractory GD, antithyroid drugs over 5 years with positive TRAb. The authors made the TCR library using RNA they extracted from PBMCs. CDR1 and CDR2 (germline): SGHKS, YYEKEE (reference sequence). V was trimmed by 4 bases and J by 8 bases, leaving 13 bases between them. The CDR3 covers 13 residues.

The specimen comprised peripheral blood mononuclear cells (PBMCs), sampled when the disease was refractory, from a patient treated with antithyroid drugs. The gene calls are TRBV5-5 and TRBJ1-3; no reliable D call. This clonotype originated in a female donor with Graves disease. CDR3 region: CASSPLVADTIYF. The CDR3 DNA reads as TGTGCCAGCAGCCCCCTCGTTGCGGACACCATATATTTT.